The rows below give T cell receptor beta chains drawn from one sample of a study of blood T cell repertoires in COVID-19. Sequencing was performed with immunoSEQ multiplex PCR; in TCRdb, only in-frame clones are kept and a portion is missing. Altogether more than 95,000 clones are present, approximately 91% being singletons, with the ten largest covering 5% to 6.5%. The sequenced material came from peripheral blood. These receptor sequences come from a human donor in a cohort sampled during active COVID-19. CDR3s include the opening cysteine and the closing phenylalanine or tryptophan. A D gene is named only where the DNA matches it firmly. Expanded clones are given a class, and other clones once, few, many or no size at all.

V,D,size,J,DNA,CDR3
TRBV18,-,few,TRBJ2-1,TGTGCCAGCTCACCAGGGGCGGGGAGTTACGACAATGAGCAGTTCTTC,CASSPGAGSYDNEQFF
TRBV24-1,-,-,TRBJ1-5,TGTGCCACCAGTGACCAGGGGTTCGCCCAGCATTTT,CATSDQGFAQHF
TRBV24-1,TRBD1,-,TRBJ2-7,TGTGCCACCAGTGACCACCGGGACATACTAAATGGGGGACAGACTTACGAGCAGTACTTC,CATSDHRDILNGGQTYEQYF
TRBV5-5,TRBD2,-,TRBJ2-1,TGTGCCAGCAGCTTTATCGCGACTAGCCTCCCCGATGAGCAGTTCTTC,CASSFIATSLPDEQFF
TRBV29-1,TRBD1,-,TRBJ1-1,TGCAGCGTTGACCACGGACAGGGGGTAATGGGCACTGAAGCTTTCTTT,CSVDHGQGVMGTEAFF
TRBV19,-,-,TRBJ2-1,TGTGCCAGTAGTATCACAGGGAGCTCCTACAATGAGCAGTTCTTC,CASSITGSSYNEQFF
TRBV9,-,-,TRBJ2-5,TGTGCCAGCAGCGTATCTGCGGGCAAAGAGACCCAGTACTTC,CASSVSAGKETQYF
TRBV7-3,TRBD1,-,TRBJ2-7,TGTGCCAGCAGCTTAACGGGTCAGGGGGCCTACGAGCAGTACTTC,CASSLTGQGAYEQYF
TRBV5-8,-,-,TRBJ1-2,TGTGCCAGCAGCTTGGAGGGGCTAGGGTATGGCTACACCTTC,CASSLEGLGYGYTF
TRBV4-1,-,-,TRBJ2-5,TGCGCCAGCAGCCAAGATTGGCTGGAGGGCCAGTACTTC,CASSQDWLEGQYF
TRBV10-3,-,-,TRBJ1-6,TGTGCCATCAGTGAGGCAGGCAGGCGGGATTCACCCCTCCACTTT,CAISEAGRRDSPLHF
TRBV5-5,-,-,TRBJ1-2,TGTGCCAGCAGCTTAAACAGGAACAACTATGGCTACACCTTC,CASSLNRNNYGYTF
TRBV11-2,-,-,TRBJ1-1,TGTGCCAGCAGCTTAGATCCCCGTACTGAAGCTTTCTTT,CASSLDPRTEAFF
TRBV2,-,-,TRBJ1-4,TGTGCCAGCAGCGGGACTGTTGAAAAACTGTTTTTT,CASSGTVEKLFF
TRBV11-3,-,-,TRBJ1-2,TGTGCCAGCAGCCCCTCCAGGGAGGGTGGCTACACCTTC,CASSPSREGGYTF
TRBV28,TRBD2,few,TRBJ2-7,TGTGCCAGCAGTTTAACTAGCGGGTACGAGCAGTACTTC,CASSLTSGYEQYF
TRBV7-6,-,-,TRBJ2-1,TGTGCCAGCAGCCCGGACTCGAGCTGGGAGCAGTTCTTC,CASSPDSSWEQFF
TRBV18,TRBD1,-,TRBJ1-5,TGTGCCAGCTCTCAGGGACAGGGAAGGGGTCAGCCCCAGCATTTT,CASSQGQGRGQPQHF
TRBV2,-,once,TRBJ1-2,TGTGCCAGCAGTGGTTTGATAGCTAACTATGGCTACACCTTC,CASSGLIANYGYTF
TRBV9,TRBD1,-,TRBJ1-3,TGTGCCAGCAGCGCCGGGACAGGGTTTGACTCTGGAAACACCATATATTTT,CASSAGTGFDSGNTIYF
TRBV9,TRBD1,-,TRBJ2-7,TGTGCCAGCAGCGCCGGGACAGGGGGTAGCGAGCAGTACTTC,CASSAGTGGSEQYF
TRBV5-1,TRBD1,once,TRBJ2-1,TGCGCCAGCAGCAAAACCGGGACAGTCGTTTACAATGAGCAGTTCTTC,CASSKTGTVVYNEQFF
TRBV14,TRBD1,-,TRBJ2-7,TGTGCCAGACAACCCCCGGCGAGGACAGGGGACGGGTCCTACGAGCAGTACTTC,CARQPPARTGDGSYEQYF
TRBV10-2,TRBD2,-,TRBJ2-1,TGCGCCAGCAGTTTGACTAGCCCCAATGAGCAGTTCTTC,CASSLTSPNEQFF
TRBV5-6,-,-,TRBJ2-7,TGTGCCAGCAGCTTGGACCCAGGGCGGTCCTACGAGCAGTACTTC,CASSLDPGRSYEQYF
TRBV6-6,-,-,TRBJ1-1,TGTGCCAGCAGAGACCTCCGGGGCACTGAAGCTTTCTTT,CASRDLRGTEAFF
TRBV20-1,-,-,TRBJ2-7,TGCAGTGCTAGTCGGGGTTGGGAGTACGAGCAGTACTTC,CSASRGWEYEQYF
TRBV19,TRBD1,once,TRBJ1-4,TGTGCCAGTAGTACAGGGGGCGCCCTGTTTTTT,CASSTGGALFF
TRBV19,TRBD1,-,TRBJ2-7,TGTGCCAGTTCCCTAACCGGGACAGGGTATGAGCAGTACTTC,CASSLTGTGYEQYF
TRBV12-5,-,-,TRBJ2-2,TGTGCTAGTGGTTTGGTAATAACAGTTGGCGGGGAGCTGTTTTTT,CASGLVITVGGELFF
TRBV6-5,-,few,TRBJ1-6,TGTGCCAGCAGTTATTATGGCAGGGGACAAACTTCACCCCTCCACTTT,CASSYYGRGQTSPLHF
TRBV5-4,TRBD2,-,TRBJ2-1,TGTGCCAGCCAGAAAAGCGGGAGCTCCTACAATGAGCAGTTCTTC,CASQKSGSSYNEQFF
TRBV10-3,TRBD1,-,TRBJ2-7,TGTGCCATCAGTGTACAAGGACAGGATCTGTACTTC,CAISVQGQDLYF
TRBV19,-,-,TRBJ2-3,TGTGCCAGTAGCGTAGGGCCCCTAGCGACAGATACGCAGTATTTT,CASSVGPLATDTQYF
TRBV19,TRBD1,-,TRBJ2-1,TGTGCAGATGACTTAGGCCCACCCTATACCGGGACAGAGACCTACAATGAGCAGTTCTTC,CADDLGPPYTGTETYNEQFF
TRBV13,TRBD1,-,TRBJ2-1,TGTGCCAGCAGCGCAGATAGGGACAGGGTTTTTGGGGACAATGAGCAGTTCTTC,CASSADRDRVFGDNEQFF
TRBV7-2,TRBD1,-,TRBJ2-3,TGTGCCAGCAGCCCAAGAAGGGGGCCAGCAGATACGCAGTATTTT,CASSPRRGPADTQYF
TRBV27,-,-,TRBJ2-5,TGTGCCAGCAGTTTATCACGAGTATTCCAAGAGACCCAGTACTTC,CASSLSRVFQETQYF
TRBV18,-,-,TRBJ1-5,TGTGCCAGCTCACTGACAGATAGCAATCAGCCCCAGCATTTT,CASSLTDSNQPQHF
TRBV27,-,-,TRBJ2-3,TGTGCCAGCAGTTTCAGGGTAGCGGCTGGTACGCAGTATTTT,CASSFRVAAGTQYF
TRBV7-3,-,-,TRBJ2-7,TGTGCCAGCAGCTTAACGGGTAGGGGTAACTACGAGCAGTACTTC,CASSLTGRGNYEQYF
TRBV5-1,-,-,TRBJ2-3,TGCGCCAGCAGCTTGGAACCAGGGCGCACAGATACGCAGTATTTT,CASSLEPGRTDTQYF
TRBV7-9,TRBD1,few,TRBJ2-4,TGTGCCAGCAGACTGGGACAGGGGAACATTCAGTACTTC,CASRLGQGNIQYF
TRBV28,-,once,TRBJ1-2,TGTGCCAGCAGTTTATGGGAGGGAAGGTATGGCTACACCTTC,CASSLWEGRYGYTF
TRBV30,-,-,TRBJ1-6,TGTGCCTGGAGTGTAGGGGTGATGAGAAATTCACCCCTCCACTTT,CAWSVGVMRNSPLHF
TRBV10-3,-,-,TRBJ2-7,TGTGCCAGCCGTGACACAGGGAACGACCACGAGCAGTACTTC,CASRDTGNDHEQYF
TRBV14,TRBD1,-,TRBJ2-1,TGTGCCAGCAGCCAAATGGCCGGGACAGGGAAAAATGAGCAGTTCTTC,CASSQMAGTGKNEQFF
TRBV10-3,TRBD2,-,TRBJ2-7,TGTGCCATCAGTGAAGGGGCGGGAGCCTTCGAGCAGTACTTC,CAISEGAGAFEQYF
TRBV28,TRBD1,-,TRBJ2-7,TGTGCCAGTTCCACATCAGGGGGCGGTCACTACGAGCAGTACTTC,CASSTSGGGHYEQYF
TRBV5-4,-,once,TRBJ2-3,TGTGCCAGCAGCTCGGCAGACAGGGAGGCAGATACGCAGTATTTT,CASSSADREADTQYF
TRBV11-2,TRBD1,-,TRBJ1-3,TGTGCCAGCAGCTCTGGGACAGGGAAAGGGAGAAACACCATATATTTT,CASSSGTGKGRNTIYF
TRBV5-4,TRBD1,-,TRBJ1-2,TGTGCCAGCAGCTCTTGGGGACAGGGAAAGTACTATGGCTACACCTTC,CASSSWGQGKYYGYTF
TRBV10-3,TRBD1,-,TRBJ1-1,TGTGCCATCACTAAAACCAGACAGGGGGATACTGAAGCTTTCTTT,CAITKTRQGDTEAFF
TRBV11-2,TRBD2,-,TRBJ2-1,TGTGCCAGCAGCGCCTGGGGGTTGCGGCGGGAGGGCACTGAGCAGTTCTTC,CASSAWGLRREGTEQFF
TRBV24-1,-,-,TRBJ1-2,TGTGCCACCAGGGGCGGGGGCTCCTATGGCTACACCTTC,CATRGGGSYGYTF
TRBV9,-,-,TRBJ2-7,TGTGCCAGCAGCGTAGGTCCAGGGGTTAACTCCTACGAGCAGTACTTC,CASSVGPGVNSYEQYF
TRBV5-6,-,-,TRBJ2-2,TGTGCCAGCACCGCAAACTTGCTTACCGGGGAGCTGTTTTTT,CASTANLLTGELFF